This T cell receptor beta chain was recovered during a study of molecular identifiers for immune sequencing clone quantification. CDR3 length equals 14 residues. As CD8+CD4-CCR7+CD45RA+ cells, naive CD8 T cells were sorted. TCRdb passed the PCR reads through MiXCR, listing each CDR3 protein once. This table holds over 600,000 distinct CDR3 sequences, 20% found once. This clonotype was observed a few times. A much larger clone differs by one base, so this may be a read error. The V and J genes are TRBV12-3 or TRBV12-4 and TRBJ2-5; D is possibly TRBD1 (6 bases). The sequencing input was naive CD8+ T cells from blood, with Jurkat cell RNA spiked in. The subset: FACS-sorted CD8+CD4-CCR7+CD45RA+ naive T cells. The TCR sequence derives from a human donor in good health. Some libraries in this study had Jurkat cell RNA spiked in. The CDR3 region has the DNA TGTGCCGGCAGTGTAAGGACAGTCCAAGAGACCCAGTACTTC. Its protein is CAGSVRTVQETQYF.